These 20 T cell receptor beta chains came from one sample sequenced in a study of CD8 T cells in Susac syndrome (dated by TCRdb to between 2018 and 2020). The library was obtained by the immunoSEQ multiplex PCR assay. RNA was extracted using the RNeasy kit, and about 0.45 to 1 ug of the RNA was reverse transcribed with random hexamers. Using fastp trimming at Q25 and MiXCR clonotype assembly, TCRdb reanalyzed the public sequencing data and kept in-frame beta chains. Each entry merges the rows of one CDR3 protein and shows their most common DNA and genes. The sample table records fewer than 100,000 distinct CDR3 sequences; about 91% of these occur just once. About 0.47% of the sample is in the top ten clones. The sample comprised CD8+ T cells from PBMCs. The receptor source for this set is a human donor with multiple sclerosis.

This clonotype appeared once. V usage is TRBV12-3 or TRBV12-4 and J usage is TRBJ2-1; 12 nucleotides match TRBD2. V gave up 7 bases and J gave up 10 bases; unmatched junction bases: 8. The CDR3 is made up of 14 amino acids. The CDR3 coding sequence is TGTGCCAGCACCGACGGACTAGCGGGATACGAGCAGTTCTTC. This codes for CASTDGLAGYEQFF.

The chain links TRBV5-1 to TRBJ2-7; D unresolved. CDR1 and CDR2 from the germline V gene are SGHRS and YFSETQ. V was clipped by 0 bases and J by 3 bases, with 13 bases between them. This CDR3 has 15 amino acids. CDR3 sequence: CASSLGGGDLYEQYF. CDR3 nucleotide sequence: TGCGCCAGCAGCTTGGGGGGTGGAGACCTCTACGAGCAGTACTTC.

This chain links TRBV18 with TRBJ2-2; D uncertain. Per the germline V gene, CDR1 is KGHSH and CDR2 is LQKENI. The CDR3 consists of 14 residues. V lost 4 bases and J 6 bases, leaving 12 bases between the germline ends. CDR3 bases: TGTGCCAGCTCACGGCAGGACCAAGCCGGGGAGCTGTTTTTT. Protein sequence: CASSRQDQAGELFF.

The chain links TRBV13 to TRBJ2-7, with 7 bases that match TRBD1. The CDR3 runs 14 residues. With 4 bases clipped from V and 2 bases from J, the junction kept 5 bases outside the gene matches. Germline CDR1 PRHDT, CDR2 FYEKMQ (reference sequence). The CDR3 loop reads CASSSPGQTYEQYF. The CDR3 region has the DNA TGTGCCAGCAGCTCACCGGGACAGACCTACGAGCAGTACTTC.

The V call is TRBV14, the J call TRBJ2-6, with 10 positions matching TRBD2. Germline CDR1 is SGHDN and CDR2 is FVKESK. V was clipped by 4 bases and J by 2 bases; unmatched bases: 5. This CDR3 is built from 17 residues. The chain's CDR3 is CASSPLAGEAGANVLTF. CDR3 in DNA: TGTGCCAGCAGCCCCCTAGCGGGGGAAGCTGGGGCCAACGTCCTGACTTTC. Filled out from reference TRBV14 and TRBJ2-6, the complete variable domain reads EAGVTQFPSHSVIEKGQTVTLRCDPISGHDNLYWYRRVMGKEIKFLLHFVKESKQDESGMPNNRFLAERTGGTYSTLKVQPAELEDSGVYFCASSPLAGEAGANVLTFGAGSRLTVL.

This sequence joins TRBV5-6 and TRBJ2-6; maybe TRBD1 (6 bases). V shed 2 bases and J shed 1 base, with 13 bases lying between them. The CDR3 sequence is 17 residues long. From germline, CDR1 is SGHDT and CDR2 YYEEEE. The DNA for the CDR3 is TGTGCCAGCAGCTTCTTCGCAGGGGTATCTGGGGCCAACGTCCTGACTTTC. Amino acids: CASSFFAGVSGANVLTF.

This chain links TRBV5-1 with TRBJ2-7; D call uncertain. Germline-derived CDR1 and CDR2 are SGHRS and YFSETQ. The CDR3 runs 13 residues. Trimming took off 3 bases at V and 1 base at J, with 8 bases between the two ends. For the CDR3, the DNA is TGCGCCAGCAGCTCGACTCCTTCCTACGAGCAGTACTTC. This codes for CASSSTPSYEQYF.

The chain links TRBV19 to TRBJ2-7; D unresolved. Trimming shortened V by 2 bases and J by 1 base, and 12 bases separated the two germline ends. The CDR3 covers 15 residues. Per germline, CDR1 LNHDA and CDR2 SQIVND (reference sequence). The CDR3 region has the DNA TGTGCCAGTAGTATAACCCTAACTCCGTCCTACGAGCAGTACTTC. Protein product: CASSITLTPSYEQYF.

In this sample, this clonotype turned up a few times. The chain combines TRBV5-4 with TRBJ2-1; D is ambiguous. From germline, CDR1 is SGHNT and CDR2 YYREEE (reference sequence). Trimming removed 0 bases at V and 0 bases at J, with 10 bases between. The CDR3 consists of 16 residues. The CDR3 sequence is CASSLEGRVSYNEQFF. CDR3 nucleotides: TGTGCCAGCAGCTTGGAGGGCCGGGTCTCCTACAATGAGCAGTTCTTC. The complete variable domain, with remaining parts taken from reference TRBV5-4 and TRBJ2-1, reads ETGVTQSPTHLIKTRGQQVTLRCSSQSGHNTVSWYQQALGQGPQFIFQYYREEENGRGNFPPRFSGLQFPNYSSELNVNALELDDSALYLCASSLEGRVSYNEQFFGPGTRLTVL.

The gene calls are TRBV4-1 and TRBJ2-3; TRBD2 is a possible D gene (6 bases). In germline, CDR1 is MGHRA, CDR2 YSYEKL. There are 15 residues in the CDR3. V was trimmed by 0 bases and J by 6 bases, leaving 13 bases between them. CDR3 coding DNA: TGCGCCAGCAGCCAAGAACCACGGGAGTCTGATACGCAGTATTTT. Protein product: CASSQEPRESDTQYF.

This chain uses TRBV12-3 or TRBV12-4 with TRBJ2-1; 10 bases line up with TRBD2. Trimming took 5 bases from V and 8 from J; bases not matched to a gene: 3. The CDR3 is 13 amino acids. CDR3 bases: TGTGCCAGCAGTCCTAGCGGGAGCCATGAGCAGTTCTTC. Translation: CASSPSGSHEQFF.

The V gene is TRBV12-3 or TRBV12-4, the J gene TRBJ1-5; the match to TRBD1 covers 7 bases. The CDR3 runs to 15 residues. The trim removed 5 bases at V and 2 bases at J, leaving 6 bases unmatched. The CDR3 DNA is TGTGCCAGCAGTGACAGGGTAGGAGGCAATCAGCCCCAGCATTTT. It is translated as CASSDRVGGNQPQHF.

The genes are TRBV24-1 and TRBJ2-7, with D perhaps matching TRBD1 (6 bases). The germline V gene has CDR1 KGHDR and CDR2 SFDVKD. The CDR3 loop spans 13 amino acids. V was shortened by 5 bases and J by 3 bases, with 10 bases between the two germline ends. Here the CDR3 DNA reads TGTGCCACCAGTGTTACAGGGAGCTACGAGCAGTACTTC. This gives the protein CATSVTGSYEQYF.

The chain uses TRBV28 and TRBJ1-1; 11 bases match TRBD1. The V segment lost 2 bases and the J segment 0 bases; nucleotides outside the gene matches: 8. This CDR3 spans 18 amino acids. From germline, CDR1 is MDHEN and CDR2 SYDVKM. This chain's CDR3 is CASSLPDRGLTLNTEAFF. In DNA, the CDR3 is TGTGCCAGCAGTTTACCGGACAGGGGGCTGACTCTGAACACTGAAGCTTTCTTT.

This clonotype showed up just once. This chain connects TRBV28 to TRBJ1-6; D possibly corresponds to TRBD1 (6 bases). Germline V lookup: CDR1 MDHEN, CDR2 SYDVKM. This CDR3 comprises 12 residues. V lost 5 bases to trimming and J lost 15 bases, with 14 bases between them. The CDR3 DNA sequence: TGTGCCAGCAGTCTACAGGGAGAACACCTCCACTTT. Translating it yields CASSLQGEHLHF.

V is TRBV3-1 and J is TRBJ1-5; tentatively, D is TRBD1 (6 bases). The germline gives CDR1 LGHDT, CDR2 YNNKEL (reference sequence). V gave up 5 bases and J gave up 8 bases, with 13 bases separating them. CDR3 length: 13 residues. CDR3 residues: CASSRTAEEPQHF. DNA of the CDR3: TGTGCCAGCAGCAGGACAGCTGAGGAGCCCCAGCATTTT.

This chain connects TRBV3-1 to TRBJ2-1; 13 bases align to TRBD2. CDR1 is LGHDT, CDR2 YNNKEL, per germline (reference sequence). This CDR3 contains 21 residues. V was pared by 0 bases and J by 0 bases, with 11 bases of the junction left unmatched. In nucleotides, the CDR3 is TGTGCCAGCAGCCAAGAGGGGGGGACTAGCGGGATCTCACCCTCCTACAATGAGCAGTTCTTC. This codes for CASSQEGGTSGISPSYNEQFF.

This clonotype is a singleton in its sample. V gene TRBV2 combines with J gene TRBJ1-5; no definite D call. CDR1 SNHLY and CDR2 FYNNEI come from the germline V gene. The germline V and J ends were trimmed by 2 bases and 2 bases, with 13 bases remaining between them. This CDR3 has 16 amino acids. The DNA of the CDR3 is TGTGCCAGCAGTGAACAGCTCCTGAGAGGCAATCAGCCCCAGCATTTT. Its translation: CASSEQLLRGNQPQHF.

The gene calls are TRBV7-9 and TRBJ2-2, with D hard to call. The germline V gene has CDR1 SEHNR and CDR2 FQNEAQ (reference sequence). V was shortened by 5 bases and J by 0 bases, with 7 bases between the two germline ends. The CDR3 loop spans 14 amino acids. DNA of the CDR3: TGTGCCAGCAGCCCCTCGCCGAACACCGGGGAGCTGTTTTTT. It codes for CASSPSPNTGELFF.

This chain connects TRBV9 to TRBJ1-2; D remains unclear. From germline, CDR1 is SGDLS and CDR2 YYNGEE. CDR3 length: 14 residues. V was shortened by 0 bases and J by 4 bases, with 10 bases between the two germline ends. CDR3 protein: CASSVVDNLYGYTF. Written as DNA, the CDR3 is TGTGCCAGCAGCGTAGTGGATAACCTCTATGGCTACACCTTC.